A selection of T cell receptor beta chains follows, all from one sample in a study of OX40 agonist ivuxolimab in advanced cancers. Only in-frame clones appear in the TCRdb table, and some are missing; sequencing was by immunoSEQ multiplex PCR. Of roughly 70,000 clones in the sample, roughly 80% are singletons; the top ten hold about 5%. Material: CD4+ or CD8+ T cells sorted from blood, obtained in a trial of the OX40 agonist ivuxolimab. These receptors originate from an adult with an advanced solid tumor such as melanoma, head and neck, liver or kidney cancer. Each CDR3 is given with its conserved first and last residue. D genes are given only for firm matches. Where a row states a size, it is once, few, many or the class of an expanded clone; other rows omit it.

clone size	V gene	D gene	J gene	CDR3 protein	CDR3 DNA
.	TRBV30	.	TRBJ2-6	CAGIGQSGANVLTF	TGTGCCGGAATTGGACAGTCTGGGGCCAACGTCCTGACTTTC
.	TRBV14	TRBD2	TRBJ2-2	CASSQDWASGRGTGELFF	TGTGCCAGCAGCCAAGATTGGGCTAGCGGGAGAGGAACCGGGGAGCTGTTTTTT
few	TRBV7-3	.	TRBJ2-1	CASSLYRGNEQFF	TGTGCCAGCAGCTTATACCGGGGCAATGAGCAGTTCTTC
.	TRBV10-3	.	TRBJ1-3	CAGSDVSGNTIYF	TGTGCCGGCAGTGATGTCTCTGGAAACACCATATATTTT
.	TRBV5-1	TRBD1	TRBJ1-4	CASSARTGPTNEKLFF	TGCGCCAGCAGCGCCCGGACAGGGCCAACTAATGAAAAACTGTTTTTT
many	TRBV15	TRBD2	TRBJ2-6	CATSRTSGSGANVLTF	TGTGCCACCAGCAGGACTAGCGGCTCTGGGGCCAACGTCCTGACTTTC
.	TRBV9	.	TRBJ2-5	CAGSVQAQETQYF	TGTGCCGGCAGCGTACAAGCCCAAGAGACCCAGTACTTC
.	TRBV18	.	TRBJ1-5	CASSLDPLGDQPQHF	TGTGCCAGCTCACTAGACCCTTTGGGGGATCAGCCCCAGCATTTT
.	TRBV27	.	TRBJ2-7	CASSLARGGTDLYEQYF	TGTGCCAGCAGTTTAGCCCGAGGGGGGACAGATCTCTACGAGCAGTACTTC
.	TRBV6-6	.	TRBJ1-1	CASSYSVTREAFF	TGTGCCAGCAGTTACTCGGTGACCAGAGAAGCTTTCTTT
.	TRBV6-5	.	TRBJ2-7	CASSYGGLGNYEQYF	TGTGCCAGCAGTTACGGGGGGCTCGGGAACTACGAGCAGTACTTC
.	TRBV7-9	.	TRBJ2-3	CASSLVMGGGADTQYF	TGTGCCAGCAGCTTAGTCATGGGGGGCGGGGCAGATACGCAGTATTTT
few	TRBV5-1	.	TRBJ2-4	CASSFGQLNIQYF	TGCGCCAGCAGCTTTGGACAGTTAAACATTCAGTACTTC
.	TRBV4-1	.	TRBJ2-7	CASSQGYVREGYEQYF	TGCGCCAGCAGCCAAGGATATGTGAGGGAAGGCTACGAGCAGTACTTC
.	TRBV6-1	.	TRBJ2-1	CASGLDNSYNEQFF	TGTGCCAGCGGGCTAGATAACTCCTACAATGAGCAGTTCTTC